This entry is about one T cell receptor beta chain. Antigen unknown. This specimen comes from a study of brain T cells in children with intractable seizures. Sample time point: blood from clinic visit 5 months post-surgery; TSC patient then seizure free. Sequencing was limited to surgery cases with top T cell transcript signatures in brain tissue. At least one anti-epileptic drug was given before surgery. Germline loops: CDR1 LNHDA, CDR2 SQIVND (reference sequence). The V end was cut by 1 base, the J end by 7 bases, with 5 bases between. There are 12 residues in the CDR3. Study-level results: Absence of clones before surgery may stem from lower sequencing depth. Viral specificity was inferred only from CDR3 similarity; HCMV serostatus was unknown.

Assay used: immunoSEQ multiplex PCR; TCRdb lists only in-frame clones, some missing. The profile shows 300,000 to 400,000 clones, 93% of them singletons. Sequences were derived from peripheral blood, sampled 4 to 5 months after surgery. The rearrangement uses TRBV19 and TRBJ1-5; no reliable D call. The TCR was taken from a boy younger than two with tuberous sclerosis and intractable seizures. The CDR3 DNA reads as TGTGCCAGTAGTATAGTACCACAGCCCCAGCATTTT. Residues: CASSIVPQPQHF.